This TCR beta chain comes out of a study of blood T cell repertoires in COVID-19. Study at large: The analysed material was cDNA or gDNA that came from T cells, B-cell-depleted T cells, or PBMCs.

Clones were sequenced by immunoSEQ multiplex PCR, and TCRdb holds only the in-frame ones, with some missing. The sample lists 120,000 to 150,000 clones; 87% were seen once. The CDR3 has 15 residues. The V end lost 11 bases, the J end lost 4 bases, and 18 bases lay between the germline ends. Germline V lookup: CDR1 MNHEY, CDR2 SVGAGI. This clonotype was sampled from a woman aged 40 to 50 with acute or convalescent COVID-19. Source material: peripheral blood. V gene TRBV6-5 combines with J gene TRBJ1-6, with D possibly TRBD1 on 5 matching bases. This CDR3 reads CAGRGAGRYNSPLHF. The CDR3 DNA sequence: TGTGCCGGAAGAGGAGCGGGACGGTATAATTCACCCCTCCACTTT.